Listed below are T cell receptor beta chains from one sample, sequenced in a study of T cells and Merkel cell carcinoma outcomes. Generated by immunoSEQ multiplex PCR, the TCRdb table keeps only in-frame clones and is missing some. This sample carries several thousand clones, about 69% of them seen once, and the ten largest clones take over 12%. The specimen sequenced was tumor tissue from Merkel cell carcinoma. These receptors were taken from a human donor with Merkel cell carcinoma. Some clones in this sample may be carry-over from other donors' samples. Each CDR3 is given with its conserved first and last residue. Fields, in order: J gene, V gene, D gene, clone size, CDR3 protein, CDR3 DNA. A D gene is named only where the DNA matches it firmly. Size tells how often a clone was seen (once, few, many) or the class of an expanded clone, and some rows leave it out.

>TRBJ2-1|TRBV6-6|TRBD2|NA
CASSYFGTSGRNEQFF
TGTGCCAGCAGTTACTTTGGGACTAGCGGGAGAAATGAGCAGTTCTTC
>TRBJ2-3|TRBV4-3|TRBD2|NA
CASSQGEGGTQYF
TGCGCCAGCAGCCAAGGGGAGGGAGGCACGCAGTATTTT
>TRBJ2-7|TRBV6-6|NA|NA
CASSQSNGVHLYEQYF
TGTGCCAGCAGTCAGTCGAACGGGGTTCACCTCTACGAGCAGTACTTC
>TRBJ2-1|TRBV4-3|NA|NA
CASSQDLRQGLDNEQFF
TGCGCCAGCAGCCAAGATCTCCGTCAGGGGCTAGACAATGAGCAGTTCTTC
>TRBJ1-1|TRBV30|NA|few
CAWSEWGREAFF
TGTGCCTGGAGTGAATGGGGGCGCGAAGCTTTCTTT
>TRBJ2-7|TRBV5-5|NA|few
CASSLVAYEQYF
TGTGCCAGCAGCTTGGTAGCCTACGAGCAGTACTTC
>TRBJ2-6|TRBV27|TRBD2|few
CASSSPRGGPSGANVLTF
TGTGCCAGCAGTTCCCCTCGGGGGGGACCCTCTGGGGCCAACGTCCTGACTTTC
>TRBJ2-7|TRBV16|TRBD2|few
CASSPFLAGSSYEQYF
TGTGCCAGCAGCCCGTTTTTAGCGGGAAGCTCCTACGAGCAGTACTTC
>TRBJ2-5|TRBV18|NA|NA
CASSPVLEETQYF
TGTGCCAGCTCACCAGTACTCGAAGAGACCCAGTACTTC
>TRBJ2-1|TRBV27|NA|NA
CASSYDLPPVEQFF
TGTGCCAGCAGTTACGACCTCCCTCCTGTTGAGCAGTTCTTC
>TRBJ1-1|TRBV6-5|TRBD1|NA
CATSETGGYTEAFF
TGTGCCACTTCCGAGACAGGGGGCTATACTGAAGCTTTCTTT
>TRBJ1-2|TRBV14|NA|NA
CASSQEDGSNYGYTF
TGTGCCAGCAGCCAAGAAGACGGTTCCAACTATGGCTACACCTTC
>TRBJ2-5|TRBV2|TRBD1|NA
CASSPDRGRETQYF
TGTGCCAGCAGTCCGGACAGGGGGCGGGAGACCCAGTACTTC
>TRBJ2-1|TRBV7-9|TRBD1|NA
CASSLGGTVTYNEQFF
TGTGCCAGCAGCTTAGGAGGGACAGTAACCTACAATGAGCAGTTCTTC
>TRBJ2-2|TRBV18|TRBD1|NA
CASSPFGQGTGTGELFF
TGTGCCAGCTCACCGTTTGGACAGGGGACGGGCACCGGGGAGCTGTTTTTT
>TRBJ2-3|TRBV5-1|TRBD2|NA
CASQLAVRTDTQYF
TGCGCCAGTCAGCTAGCGGTTCGAACAGATACGCAGTATTTT
>TRBJ2-6|TRBV4-2|TRBD1|NA
CASSPGEGGARGANVLTF
TGTGCCAGCAGCCCAGGGGAAGGGGGCGCGAGGGGGGCCAACGTCCTGACTTTC
>TRBJ1-2|TRBV5-4|TRBD1|NA
CASRLPGQGGNGYTF
TGTGCCAGCAGGCTACCGGGACAGGGAGGTAATGGCTACACCTTC
>TRBJ2-7|TRBV6-1|TRBD1|NA
CASTGTGLYEQYF
TGTGCCAGCACGGGGACAGGGTTATACGAGCAGTACTTC
>TRBJ1-2|TRBV27|TRBD1|NA
CASSSAGTGDYGYTF
TGTGCCAGCAGTTCCGCCGGGACAGGGGACTATGGCTACACCTTC
>TRBJ2-7|TRBV14|TRBD2|NA
CASSHLNGGSCEQYF
TGTGCCAGCAGCCACTTAAATGGCGGGAGTTGCGAGCAGTACTTC
>TRBJ1-1|TRBV30|NA|medium-sized
CAWTRDTNTEAFF
TGTGCCTGGACCCGGGACACGAACACTGAAGCTTTCTTT
>TRBJ2-5|TRBV29-1|TRBD1|NA
CSCRGQNQETQYF
TGCAGCTGTCGGGGACAGAACCAAGAGACCCAGTACTTC
>TRBJ2-2|TRBV10-3|NA|NA
CAISESTRAVNTGELFF
TGTGCCATCAGTGAGTCGACTCGAGCGGTGAACACCGGGGAGCTGTTTTTT
>TRBJ2-7|TRBV27|NA|large
CASSSGMDRSYEQYF
TGTGCCAGCAGTTCAGGAATGGACAGATCCTACGAGCAGTACTTC
>TRBJ1-1|TRBV7-9|NA|NA
CASSSTPAREAFF
TGTGCCAGCAGCTCCACACCCGCAAGGGAAGCTTTCTTT
>TRBJ2-7|TRBV6-5|NA|NA
CASSYVQGYEQYF
TGTGCCAGCAGTTACGTGCAGGGCTACGAGCAGTACTTC
>TRBJ1-2|TRBV6-1|TRBD1|NA
CASSEARTGGNGYTF
TGTGCCAGCAGTGAAGCAAGGACAGGGGGTAATGGCTACACCTTC
>TRBJ1-4|TRBV25-1|TRBD1|NA
CASSDLSGTGREKLFF
TGTGCCAGCAGTGACCTGTCCGGGACAGGGCGCGAAAAACTGTTTTTT
>TRBJ2-7|TRBV7-9|NA|NA
CASSWAEGYEQYF
TGTGCCAGCAGCTGGGCAGAGGGCTACGAACAGTACTTC
>TRBJ2-5|TRBV7-7|NA|NA
CASSFRGGGETQYF
TGTGCTAGCAGCTTCAGGGGCGGAGGGGAGACCCAGTACTTC
>TRBJ2-1|TRBV7-6|NA|few
CASSLVGGGEQFF
TGTGCCAGCAGCTTAGTAGGTGGGGGTGAGCAGTTCTTC
>TRBJ2-4|TRBV7-9|NA|NA
CASSLGADFKNIQYF
TGTGCCAGCAGCTTAGGGGCGGACTTCAAAAACATTCAGTACTTC
>TRBJ1-5|TRBV11-3|NA|NA
CASRVRGGNQPQHF
TGTGCCAGCAGGGTCAGGGGTGGCAATCAGCCCCAGCATTTT
>TRBJ2-3|TRBV7-9|TRBD2|NA
CASSLGREGSTDTQYF
TGTGCCAGCAGCTTAGGGCGGGAGGGCAGCACAGATACGCAGTATTTT